Below are 18 T cell receptor beta chains sequenced from a single sample in a study of T cells in Graves' hyperthyroidism and ophthalmopathy. TCR beta CDR3 regions were amplified from RNA. During a first-round RT-PCR of the TCR CDR3, the HTBI primer set was used. TCRdb recomputed calls from the multiplex PCR reads with MiXCR, one row per CDR3 protein. The table shows hundreds of thousands of distinct CDR3 sequences, with around 15% occurring only once. Sequenced material: blood. The receptors here all came from a woman aged 45-60 years with Graves' ophthalmopathy.

This clonotype was observed many times. This chain links TRBV27 with TRBJ1-2; 9 bases agree with TRBD1. Trimming took 6 bases from V and 6 from J; bases not matched to a gene: 8. Germline CDR1 reads MNHEY; CDR2 reads SMNVEV (reference sequence). This CDR3 spans 14 amino acids. CDR3 in amino acids: CASSRSGTGNGYTF. The CDR3 DNA sequence: TGTGCCAGCAGCCGATCCGGGACAGGGAATGGCTACACCTTC.

The chain combines TRBV5-1 with TRBJ2-2; weak D call: TRBD1 (6 bases). Germline values: CDR1 SGHRS, CDR2 YFSETQ. The CDR3 covers 15 residues. The germline V and J ends were trimmed by 2 bases and 5 bases, with 13 bases remaining between them. The CDR3 protein is CASSLKTGLTGELFF. The CDR3 DNA is TGCGCCAGCAGCTTAAAAACAGGGTTAACCGGGGAGCTGTTTTTT.

The rearrangement links TRBV5-1 to TRBJ1-2; perhaps TRBD1 as D (6 bases). Trimming cost V 1 base and J 6 bases, with 19 bases left between them. The CDR3 covers 16 residues. From germline, CDR1 is SGHRS and CDR2 YFSETQ. The CDR3 loop reads CASSLRPGVIRDGYTF. The CDR3 bases are TGCGCCAGCAGCTTGAGGCCAGGGGTCATCAGGGATGGCTACACCTTC.

There are many counts of this clonotype. V usage is TRBV2 and J usage is TRBJ1-1; a weak D match, TRBD1 (6 bases). From germline, CDR1 is SNHLY and CDR2 FYNNEI. This CDR3 comprises 16 residues. The V end was cut by 5 bases, the J end by 1 base, with 17 bases between. The CDR3 coding sequence is TGTGCCAGCAGTACGGGACATCCGGTGGGGAACACTGAAGCTTTCTTT. This encodes CASSTGHPVGNTEAFF. Variable domain in full (rest from reference TRBV2 and TRBJ1-1): EPEVTQTPSHQVTQMGQEVILRCVPISNHLYFYWYRQILGQKVEFLVSFYNNEISEKSEIFDDQFSVERPDGSNFTLKIRSTKLEDSAMYFCASSTGHPVGNTEAFFGQGTRLTVV.

This rearrangement joins TRBV7-3 to TRBJ2-2; possible D gene TRBD2, 5 bases. V lost 3 bases, J lost 0 bases, and 8 bases lay in between. The CDR3 runs 15 residues. Looked up from germline, CDR1 is SGHTA and CDR2 is FQGTGA. The DNA for the CDR3 is TGTGCCAGCAGCTTTGGACTCTCGAACACCGGGGAGCTGTTTTTT. It translates to CASSFGLSNTGELFF.

The genes are TRBV5-1 and TRBJ2-5; TRBD2 matches at 12 bases. Germline V gene data show CDR1 as SGHRS and CDR2 as YFSETQ. The CDR3 loop spans 15 amino acids. Trimming removed 4 bases from V and 2 bases from J; junction bases left unmatched: 3. The CDR3 DNA reads as TGCGCCAGCAGCATCGGGACTAGCGGGCAAGAGACCCAGTACTTC. It specifies CASSIGTSGQETQYF.

This clonotype has ten or more counts. This chain connects TRBV7-2 to TRBJ2-1; 10 nucleotides match TRBD2. The CDR3 is 20 residues long. The germline V gene has CDR1 SGHTA and CDR2 FQGNSA. V lost 8 bases and J lost 0; bases outside the gene matches: 19. The CDR3 DNA sequence: TGTGCCAGCTTCCCGGGGTGGACTAGCGGACATGTAAGCTCCTACAATGAGCAGTTCTTC. This encodes CASFPGWTSGHVSSYNEQFF.

This clonotype was seen repeatedly, ten times or more. The V and J genes are TRBV27 and TRBJ1-1; 7 nucleotides match TRBD1. CDR1 and CDR2 (germline): MNHEY, SMNVEV (reference sequence). The ends lost 6 bases at V and 0 bases at J; junction bases unmatched: 7. This CDR3 comprises 15 residues. The CDR3 is CASRRDRVMNTEAFF. The CDR3 nucleotides are TGTGCCAGCAGGAGGGACAGAGTCATGAACACTGAAGCTTTCTTT.

The chain employs TRBV5-1 and TRBJ2-1, with 7 bases lining up with TRBD2. The CDR3 has 15 residues. Germline V CDR1 and CDR2: SGHRS, YFSETQ. The J segment lost 8 bases and the V segment lost 3 bases, leaving 11 bases of the junction unmatched. The CDR3 is CASSSAGAGLDEQFF. CDR3 DNA: TGCGCCAGCAGCTCGGCGGGAGCGGGTTTGGATGAGCAGTTCTTC.

This clonotype was found many times. The chain recombines TRBV7-2 with TRBJ2-2; 14 bases line up with TRBD2. The CDR3 is 18 amino acids. Per the germline V gene, CDR1 is SGHTA and CDR2 is FQGNSA. Trimming removed 1 base from V and 7 bases from J; junction bases left unmatched: 8. The chain's CDR3 is CASSLVGGTSGRIGELFF. The CDR3 DNA sequence: TGTGCCAGCAGCTTAGTGGGCGGGACTAGCGGGAGAATCGGGGAGCTGTTTTTT. The full variable domain, with the rest looked up from reference TRBV7-2 and TRBJ2-2, is GAGVSQSPSNKVTEKGKDVELRCDPISGHTALYWYRQSLGQGLEFLIYFQGNSAPDKSGLPSDRFSAERTGGSVSTLTIQRTQQEDSAVYLCASSLVGGTSGRIGELFFGEGSRLTVL.

This clonotype has more than one count but fewer than ten. The J gene is TRBJ1-1, the V gene TRBV20-1, with D tentatively TRBD1 (6 bases). Deletions cut 6 bases from V and 4 bases from J, with 12 bases between. Germline CDR1 DFQATT, CDR2 SNEGSKA (reference sequence). This CDR3 spans 12 amino acids. CDR3 loop: CSAQGGGTEAFF. Written as DNA, the CDR3 is TGCAGTGCCCAAGGGGGGGGCACTGAAGCTTTCTTT.

This clonotype was observed at least ten times. The J gene is TRBJ2-1, the V gene TRBV29-1; D is possibly TRBD2 (6 bases). Germline loops: CDR1 SQVTM, CDR2 ANQGSEA. CDR3 length equals 15 residues. V was pared by 0 bases and J by 0 bases, with 9 bases between. The CDR3 DNA reads as TGCAGCGTTGAAGACCGTAGCGGCTCCTACAATGAGCAGTTCTTC. It codes for CSVEDRSGSYNEQFF.

This clonotype was seen at least ten times. The chain has TRBV20-1 and TRBJ1-2; 11 bases agree with TRBD1. V was pared by 6 bases and J by 6 bases, with 3 bases of the junction left unmatched. The CDR3 runs 12 residues. The germline V gene encodes CDR1 DFQATT and CDR2 SNEGSKA (reference sequence). The CDR3 region is CSAGTGGNGYTF. CDR3 sequence (DNA): TGCAGTGCAGGGACAGGGGGTAATGGCTACACCTTC.

Note on this clonotype: One junction end does not reproduce the germline sequence, and a read error may be involved. The rearrangement links TRBV6-2 or TRBV6-3 to TRBJ2-2; the match to TRBD1 covers 8 bases. CDR3 length equals 16 residues. Germline V gives CDR1 MNHEY, CDR2 SVGEGT. The CDR3: CASSYRQGADTGELLF. CDR3 nucleotide sequence: TGTGCCAGCAGTTACCGGCAGGGGGCGGACACCGGGGAGCTGCTTTTT.

This chain uses TRBV5-4 with TRBJ2-3; unclear D gene. Trimming pared 6 bases from V and 0 bases from J, leaving 14 bases between. This CDR3 is 15 amino acids long. CDR1 SGHNT and CDR2 YYREEE come from the germline V gene (reference sequence). DNA of the CDR3: TGTGCCAGCAACGATCGTACGGCCAGCACAGATACGCAGTATTTT. Encoded protein: CASNDRTASTDTQYF.

This clonotype was seen a few times. The CDR3 protein is CASSHRGLAGNSYEQYF. CDR3 bases: TGTGCCAGCAGCCATCGGGGACTAGCGGGAAATTCCTACGAGCAGTACTTC. The chain joins TRBV6-2 or TRBV6-3 to TRBJ2-7; 13 bases agree with TRBD2. Germline V gene sequence: CDR1 MNHEY, CDR2 SVGEGT. Trimming took 6 bases from V and 1 from J; bases not matched to a gene: 9. The CDR3 has 17 amino acids.

This chain links TRBV19 with TRBJ2-7; tentative D call: TRBD1 (5 bases). The V end lost 3 bases, the J end lost 3 bases, and 12 bases lay between the germline ends. CDR1 is LNHDA and CDR2 is SQIVND in the germline V gene (reference sequence). CDR3 length equals 14 residues. The CDR3 nucleotides are TGTGCCAGTAGTATGTATGGGGCAAACTACGAGCAGTACTTC. Translated, it gives CASSMYGANYEQYF.

This clonotype appeared once. The chain combines TRBV4-2 with TRBJ2-7; 7 nucleotides agree with TRBD2. The V gene's germline CDR1 is LGHNA and CDR2 YNFKEQ. J was trimmed by 0 bases and V by 0 bases; bases with no gene match: 2. The CDR3 totals 15 residues. CDR3 coding DNA: TGTGCCAGCAGCCAAGACGCGGGAGCCTCCTACGAGCAGTACTTC. Its protein is CASSQDAGASYEQYF.